These T cell receptor beta chains were read from a single sample in a study of CD8 T cells in ankylosing spondylitis. From the 5' RACE reads, TCRdb called clonotypes with MiXCR, one entry per CDR3 protein. The sample consists of more than 150,000 distinct CDR3 sequences, 18% of them appearing once. Material: blood, either unsorted or a sorted T cell fraction (not recorded which). The receptors shown here come from a male donor aged 5 to 30 with ankylosing spondylitis or in good health (not recorded which). Each CDR3 is given with its conserved first and last residue. Each record gives: clone size, V gene, CDR3 length, J gene, D gene, CDR3 protein, CDR3 DNA. D genes are given only for firm matches. Size values are once, few and many counts, or a class for expanded clones, and some rows have none.

>many|TRBV7-2|13|TRBJ1-1|NA
CASSYDRNTEAFF
TGTGCCAGCAGCTACGACAGGAACACTGAAGCTTTCTTT
>many|TRBV7-9|13|TRBJ2-1|NA
CASRIDNNNEQFF
TGTGCCAGCAGAATAGACAACAACAATGAGCAGTTCTTC
>many|TRBV20-1|18|TRBJ1-5|NA
CSAPRQPGVLNSNQPQHF
TGCAGTGCCCCGCGGCAGCCAGGGGTTTTGAATAGCAATCAGCCCCAGCATTTT
>NA|TRBV20-1|11|TRBJ2-7|TRBD2
CSMGTIYEQYF
TGCAGTATGGGGACTATTTACGAGCAGTACTTC
>NA|TRBV19|13|TRBJ1-3|NA
CAVERGSGNTIYF
TGTGCCGTCGAGCGGGGCTCTGGAAACACCATATATTTT
>NA|TRBV20-1|11|TRBJ2-1|NA
CSAYHPSGEFF
TGCAGTGCCTACCACCCCTCCGGGGAGTTCTTC
>few|TRBV25-1|13|TRBJ2-1|NA
CAISLAGSNEQFF
TGTGCCATCAGCTTGGCAGGGAGCAATGAGCAGTTCTTC
>many|TRBV6-1|17|TRBJ1-5|NA
CASSKPKVKPGSQPQHF
TGTGCCAGCAGCAAACCCAAAGTGAAGCCGGGCAGTCAGCCCCAGCATTTT
>many|TRBV3-1|13|TRBJ2-1|NA
CASSQASGPEQFF
TGTGCCAGCAGCCAGGCCTCCGGTCCTGAGCAGTTCTTC
>many|TRBV25-1|17|TRBJ2-7|TRBD2
CASSESSWGEGRGEQYF
TGTGCCAGCAGTGAATCGAGCTGGGGGGAGGGCCGGGGCGAGCAGTACTTC
>many|TRBV18|16|TRBJ2-1|TRBD1
CASSLDRDRAGNEQFF
TGTGCCAGCTCACTAGACCGGGACAGGGCGGGCAATGAGCAGTTCTTC
>NA|TRBV7-8|18|TRBJ2-5|NA
CASSLGGPAEGPGETQYF
TGTGCCAGCAGCCTAGGCGGTCCAGCGGAGGGGCCAGGGGAGACCCAGTACTTC
>many|TRBV20-1|13|TRBJ2-3|NA
CSASSGGTDTQYF
TGCAGTGCTAGTTCTGGCGGAACAGATACGCAGTATTTT
>medium-sized|TRBV7-2|13|TRBJ1-1|NA
CASSLGLAARAFF
TGTGCCAGCAGCTTGGGTTTAGCGGCCCGAGCTTTCTTT
>few|TRBV6-5|15|TRBJ2-7|NA
CASSPTDSLSYEQYF
TGTGCCAGCAGCCCAACGGACAGCTTATCCTACGAGCAGTACTTC
>many|TRBV6-5|14|TRBJ2-3|TRBD2
CASGPGRGLNTQYF
TGTGCCAGCGGCCCCGGGAGGGGCTTGAATACGCAGTATTTT
>NA|TRBV28|15|TRBJ2-1|TRBD1
CASSLRQGGYNEQFF
TGTGCCAGCAGTTTAAGACAGGGCGGTTACAATGAGCAGTTCTTC
>many|TRBV4-2|15|TRBJ2-5|NA
CASSQDPGSQETQYF
TGTGCCAGCAGCCAAGATCCGGGCTCCCAAGAGACCCAGTACTTC
>many|TRBV14|11|TRBJ1-1|NA
CASSHGRVAFF
TGTGCCAGCAGCCACGGCAGGGTGGCTTTCTTT
>NA|TRBV29-1|15|TRBJ1-1|TRBD1
CSVDRTGLGNTEAFF
TGCAGCGTCGACCGGACAGGACTTGGGAACACTGAAGCTTTCTTT
>few|TRBV6-1|12|TRBJ2-5|NA
CASATFPGTQYF
TGTGCCAGTGCAACCTTTCCGGGGACCCAGTACTTC
>many|TRBV27|15|TRBJ1-1|NA
CASSLTATGNTEAFF
TGTGCCAGCAGTTTAACGGCGACGGGGAACACTGAAGCTTTCTTT
>NA|TRBV20-1|15|TRBJ2-1|NA
CSASRREFTVHEQFF
TGCAGTGCCAGCCGACGGGAGTTCACGGTACATGAGCAGTTCTTC
>many|TRBV19|14|TRBJ2-5|TRBD1
CASSRQGRQETQYF
TGTGCCAGTAGTAGACAGGGACGCCAAGAGACCCAGTACTTC
>many|TRBV5-6|14|TRBJ2-5|TRBD1
CASSEDRGEETQYF
TGTGCCAGCAGCGAAGACAGGGGCGAAGAGACCCAGTACTTC
>NA|TRBV10-3|19|TRBJ2-7|TRBD1
CAIRSAIGQGWIGSYEQYF
TGTGCCATCCGTAGTGCCATTGGACAGGGGTGGATAGGGTCCTACGAGCAGTACTTC
>many|TRBV6-2/TRBV6-3|14|TRBJ2-3|NA
CASSYGARTDTQYF
TGTGCCAGCAGTTACGGAGCCCGAACAGATACGCAGTATTTT
>few|TRBV7-6|16|TRBJ2-1|NA
CASSLAGSVGVGKQFF
TGTGCCAGCAGCTTAGCAGGGAGCGTTGGGGTCGGAAAGCAGTTCTTC
>many|TRBV20-1|13|TRBJ2-5|NA
CSALGQLQETQYF
TGCAGTGCCCTCGGACAGCTCCAAGAGACCCAGTACTTC
>many|TRBV7-8|15|TRBJ1-3|NA
CASSLDAGVGNTIYF
TGTGCCAGCAGCTTAGATGCAGGGGTGGGAAACACCATATATTTT
>many|TRBV20-1|14|TRBJ2-7|TRBD2
CSARDRSGIREQYF
TGCAGTGCTAGAGATCGTAGCGGGATACGCGAGCAGTACTTC
>many|TRBV7-9|13|TRBJ2-2|NA
CASSLGTSGELFF
TGTGCCAGCAGCTTAGGGACGTCCGGGGAGCTGTTTTTT
>few|TRBV29-1|11|TRBJ2-7|NA
CSAGTSNEQYF
TGCAGCGCCGGGACGAGCAACGAGCAGTACTTC
>many|TRBV5-6|15|TRBJ2-5|NA
CASSLFPTVQETQYF
TGTGCCAGCAGCTTGTTCCCGACAGTCCAAGAGACCCAGTACTTC
>many|TRBV7-9|17|TRBJ2-3|TRBD2
CASSSPRLAGASDTQYF
TGTGCCAGCAGCTCCCCTAGGCTAGCGGGAGCCTCAGATACGCAGTATTTT
>many|TRBV20-1|14|TRBJ2-3|NA
CSARVVGSTDTQYF
TGCAGTGCTAGAGTGGTCGGGAGCACAGATACGCAGTATTTT
>many|TRBV12-3/TRBV12-4|13|TRBJ1-5|NA
CASSPGEGQPQHF
TGTGCCAGCAGTCCAGGGGAAGGTCAGCCCCAGCATTTT
>many|TRBV27|12|TRBJ2-5|NA
CASRRDQETQYF
TGTGCCAGCCGCCGGGACCAAGAGACCCAGTACTTC
>many|TRBV5-1|15|TRBJ2-3|NA
CASSLVGQKADTQYF
TGCGCCAGCAGCTTGGTCGGCCAAAAGGCAGATACGCAGTATTTT
>many|TRBV15|11|TRBJ2-7|NA
CATSTDYEQYF
TGTGCCACCAGCACAGACTACGAGCAGTACTTC
>many|TRBV2|13|TRBJ2-1|NA
CASSDPFGDEQFF
TGTGCCAGCAGTGACCCCTTTGGGGATGAGCAGTTCTTC
>NA|TRBV29-1|14|TRBJ2-1|TRBD2
CSVGREALPNEQFF
TGCAGCGTTGGGCGGGAGGCCCTCCCCAATGAGCAGTTCTTC
>many|TRBV29-1|12|TRBJ2-7|NA
CSVGWGPYEQYF
TGCAGCGTTGGTTGGGGGCCCTACGAGCAGTACTTC
>many|TRBV10-3|14|TRBJ2-3|NA
CASRDSRSTDTQYF
TGTGCCAGCCGGGACTCCCGAAGCACAGATACGCAGTATTTT
>many|TRBV24-1|14|TRBJ2-2|NA
CATSDYVGTGELFF
TGTGCCACCAGTGATTACGTTGGGACCGGGGAGCTGTTTTTT
>few|TRBV29-1|13|TRBJ1-1|NA
CSVTGRMNTEAFF
TGCAGCGTTACAGGGCGCATGAACACTGAAGCTTTCTTT